One and the same sample provided the 14 T cell receptor beta chains below, sequenced in a study of blood T cell repertoires in COVID-19. Using immunoSEQ multiplex PCR, the repertoire was profiled, and TCRdb retains in-frame clones only, with some absent. The profile shows under 250,000 clones, approximately 84% of them singletons. Sequenced material: PBMCs or T cells enriched from blood (not recorded which). These receptor sequences come from a man in his forties or fifties who had recovered from COVID-19.

The chain couples TRBV2 to TRBJ2-3; the match to TRBD2 covers 7 bases. Trimming took 6 bases from V and 0 from J; bases not matched to a gene: 3. The CDR3 has 14 amino acids. Per the germline V gene, CDR1 is SNHLY and CDR2 is FYNNEI. CDR3 nucleotide sequence: TGTGCCAGCAGGGGGGGGGTAAGCACAGATACGCAGTATTTT. It specifies CASRGGVSTDTQYF.

The chain is built from TRBV7-9 and TRBJ2-3; D is perhaps TRBD1 (6 bases). The CDR3 covers 16 residues. V gave up 5 bases and J gave up 6 bases, with 21 bases separating them. CDR1 is SEHNR and CDR2 is FQNEAQ in the germline V gene (reference sequence). Here the CDR3 reads CASSLYAWGLGDTQYF. The CDR3 nucleotides read TGTGCCAGCAGCCTATACGCCTGGGGGCTAGGGGATACGCAGTATTTT. The full variable domain, rest sourced from reference TRBV7-9 and TRBJ2-3, is DTGVSQNPRHKITKRGQNVTFRCDPISEHNRLYWYRQTLGQGPEFLTYFQNEAQLEKSRLLSDRFSAERPKGSFSTLEIQRTEQGDSAMYLCASSLYAWGLGDTQYFGPGTRLTVL.

The gene calls are TRBV3-1 (or the pseudogene TRBV3-2) and TRBJ2-1; D perhaps matches TRBD2 (6 bases). Trimming removed 1 base from V and 3 bases from J, with 16 bases in between. Per germline, CDR1 LGHDT and CDR2 YNNKEL (reference sequence). The CDR3 length is 17 residues. The CDR3 spells CASSQGLIAAFYNEQFF. The CDR3 bases are TGTGCCAGCAGCCAAGGCCTCATAGCGGCGTTCTACAATGAGCAGTTCTTC.

The chain links TRBV19 to TRBJ2-5; 7 bases are a match to TRBD1. Germline trimming cut 5 bases from V and 3 bases from J; bases unmatched to any gene: 6. This CDR3 region has 14 residues. CDR1 is LNHDA, CDR2 SQIVND, per germline (reference sequence). This chain's CDR3 is CASSSIGQEETQYF. CDR3 coding DNA: TGTGCCAGTAGTTCTATAGGACAGGAAGAGACCCAGTACTTC. Drawing the rest from reference TRBV19 and TRBJ2-5, the complete variable domain is DGGITQSPKYLFRKEGQNVTLSCEQNLNHDAMYWYRQDPGQGLRLIYYSQIVNDFQKGDIAEGYSVSREKKESFPLTVTSAQKNPTAFYLCASSSIGQEETQYFGPGTRLLVL.

The chain joins TRBV7-9 to TRBJ2-3; D call uncertain. Trimming pared 3 bases from V and 4 bases from J, leaving 8 bases between. The CDR3 spans 13 residues. Germline loops: CDR1 SEHNR, CDR2 FQNEAQ (reference sequence). In DNA form, the CDR3 reads TGTGCCAGCAGCTTTACCCAGGCAGATACGCAGTATTTT. Protein sequence: CASSFTQADTQYF.

The chain recombines TRBV7-9 with TRBJ2-5; D ambiguous. This CDR3 is built from 13 residues. V dropped 1 base and J dropped 2 bases, with 5 bases sitting between them. Germline CDR1 SEHNR, CDR2 FQNEAQ (reference sequence). CDR3 sequence: CASSLVRQETQYF. CDR3 nucleotide sequence: TGTGCCAGCAGCTTAGTTCGGCAAGAGACCCAGTACTTC. Looking up the rest from reference TRBV7-9 and TRBJ2-5 gives the full variable domain: DTGVSQNPRHKITKRGQNVTFRCDPISEHNRLYWYRQTLGQGPEFLTYFQNEAQLEKSRLLSDRFSAERPKGSFSTLEIQRTEQGDSAMYLCASSLVRQETQYFGPGTRLLVL.

The chain employs TRBV9 and TRBJ2-1; D may be TRBD2 (5 bases). This CDR3 is built from 15 residues. The V gene lost 0 bases and the J gene lost 1 base, with 8 bases spanning the gap. Germline CDR1 reads SGDLS; CDR2 reads YYNGEE. The CDR3 region has the DNA TGTGCCAGCAGCGTAGCAGCGGAGTCCTACAATGAGCAGTTCTTC. Encoded protein: CASSVAAESYNEQFF.

V and J are TRBV19 and TRBJ2-2; D remains ambiguous. The V and J ends lost 0 bases and 6 bases respectively, with 5 bases between them. Germline V CDR1 and CDR2: LNHDA, SQIVND (reference sequence). The CDR3 spans 13 residues. In DNA, the CDR3 is TGTGCCAGTAGTATAGAACAGTCCGGGGAGCTGTTTTTT. Its protein is CASSIEQSGELFF.

V usage is TRBV7-9 and J usage is TRBJ1-4; 9 nucleotides match TRBD1. Germline V gives CDR1 SEHNR, CDR2 FQNEAQ (reference sequence). Trimming cost V 11 bases and J 8 bases; bases outside gene matches: 12. This CDR3 has 14 amino acids. The CDR3 coding sequence is TGTGCCGGGGCGGACGTGACAGGGGGGGAAAAACTGTTTTTT. It yields the protein CAGADVTGGEKLFF.

The chain carries TRBV6-5 and TRBJ1-5; the match to TRBD1 covers 7 bases. The germline CDR1 and CDR2 sequences are MNHEY and SVGAGI. Trimming took 8 bases from V and 6 from J; bases not matched to a gene: 4. The CDR3 has 12 amino acids. The CDR3: CASRQGSQPQHF. The CDR3, as DNA: TGTGCCAGCCGACAGGGATCTCAGCCCCAGCATTTT.

J is TRBJ2-7 and V is TRBV4-1, with D possibly matching TRBD1 (6 bases). Trimming took off 1 base at V and 5 bases at J, with 12 bases between the two ends. The CDR3 length is 14 residues. CDR1 and CDR2 (germline): MGHRA, YSYEKL. In DNA form, the CDR3 reads TGCGCCAGCAGCCAAGGCGGACAGTCCGACGAGCAGTACTTC. It encodes CASSQGGQSDEQYF.

This clone showed up just a few times. This chain links TRBV27 with TRBJ2-7; tentatively, D is TRBD2 (6 bases). The CDR3 contains 14 residues. Per the germline V gene, CDR1 is MNHEY and CDR2 is SMNVEV (reference sequence). V was clipped by 7 bases and J by 0 bases, with 13 bases between them. CDR3 nucleotide sequence: TGTGCCAGCAACCGGGACGGGGGCTCCTACGAGCAGTACTTC. Amino acids: CASNRDGGSYEQYF.

V and J are TRBV18 and TRBJ2-1; the match to TRBD2 covers 7 bases. The germline V gene encodes CDR1 KGHSH and CDR2 LQKENI. V lost 0 bases and J lost 10; bases outside the gene matches: 9. This CDR3 is 15 amino acids long. The CDR3 reads CASSPPQGGGGEQFF. DNA for the CDR3: TGTGCCAGCTCACCACCCCAGGGCGGCGGGGGAGAGCAGTTCTTC.

The V call is TRBV27, the J call TRBJ1-2; 10 positions agree with TRBD1. This CDR3 spans 15 amino acids. V was clipped by 4 bases and J by 3 bases; unmatched bases: 5. CDR1 and CDR2 from the germline V gene are MNHEY and SMNVEV (reference sequence). The CDR3 here is CASSWAGTGDYGYTF. In nucleotides, the CDR3 is TGTGCCAGCAGTTGGGCCGGGACAGGGGACTATGGCTACACCTTC.